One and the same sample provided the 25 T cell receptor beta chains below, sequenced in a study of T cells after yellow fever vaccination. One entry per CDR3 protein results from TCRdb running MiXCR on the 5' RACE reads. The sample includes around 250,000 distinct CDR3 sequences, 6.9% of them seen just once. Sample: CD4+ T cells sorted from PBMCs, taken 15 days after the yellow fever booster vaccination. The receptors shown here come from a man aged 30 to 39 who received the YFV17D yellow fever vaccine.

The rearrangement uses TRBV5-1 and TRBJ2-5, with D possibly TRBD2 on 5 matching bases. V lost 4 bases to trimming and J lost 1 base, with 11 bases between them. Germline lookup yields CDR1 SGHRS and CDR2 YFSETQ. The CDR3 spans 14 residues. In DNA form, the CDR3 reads TGCGCCAGCAGCGCCGGACTCATCCAAGAGACCCAGTACTTC. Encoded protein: CASSAGLIQETQYF. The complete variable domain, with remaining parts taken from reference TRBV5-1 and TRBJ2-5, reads KAGVTQTPRYLIKTRGQQVTLSCSPISGHRSVSWYQQTPGQGLQFLFEYFSETQRNKGNFPGRFSGRQFSNSRSEMNVSTLELGDSALYLCASSAGLIQETQYFGPGTRLLVL.

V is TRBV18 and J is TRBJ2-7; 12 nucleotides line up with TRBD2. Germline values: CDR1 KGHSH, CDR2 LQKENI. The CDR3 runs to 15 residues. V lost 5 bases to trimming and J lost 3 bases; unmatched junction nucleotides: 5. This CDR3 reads CASSSGLAGIYEQYF. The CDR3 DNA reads TGTGCCAGCTCATCAGGACTAGCGGGAATCTACGAGCAGTACTTC. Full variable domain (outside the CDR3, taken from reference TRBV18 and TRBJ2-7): NAGVMQNPRHLVRRRGQEARLRCSPMKGHSHVYWYRQLPEEGLKFMVYLQKENIIDESGMPKERFSAEFPKEGPSILRIQQVVRGDSAAYFCASSSGLAGIYEQYFGPGTRLTVT.

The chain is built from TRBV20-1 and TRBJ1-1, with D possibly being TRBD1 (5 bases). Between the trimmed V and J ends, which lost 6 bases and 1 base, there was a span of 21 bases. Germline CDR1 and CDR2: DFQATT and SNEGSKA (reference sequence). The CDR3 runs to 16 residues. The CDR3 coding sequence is TGCAGTGCCACTGATGGGACCAGTCGGAAGAACACTGAAGCTTTCTTT. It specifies CSATDGTSRKNTEAFF.

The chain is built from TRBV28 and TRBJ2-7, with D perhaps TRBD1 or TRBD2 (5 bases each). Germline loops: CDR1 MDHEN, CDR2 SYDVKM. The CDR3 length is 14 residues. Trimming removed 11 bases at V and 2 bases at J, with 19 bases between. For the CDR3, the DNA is TGTGCCTCAGCGGATATCAGGGCGGCCTACGAGCAGTACTTC. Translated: CASADIRAAYEQYF.

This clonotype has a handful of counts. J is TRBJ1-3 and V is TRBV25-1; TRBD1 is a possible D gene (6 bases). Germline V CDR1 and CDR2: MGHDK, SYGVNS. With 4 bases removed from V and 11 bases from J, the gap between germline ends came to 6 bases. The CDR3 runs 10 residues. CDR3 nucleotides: TGTGCCAGCAGTGGACAGGCCATATATTTT. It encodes CASSGQAIYF.

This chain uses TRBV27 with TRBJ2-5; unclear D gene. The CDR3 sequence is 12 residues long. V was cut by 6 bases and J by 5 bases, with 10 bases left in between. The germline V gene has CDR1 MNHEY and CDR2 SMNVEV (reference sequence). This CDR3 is CASSNPGETQYF. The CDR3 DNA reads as TGTGCCAGCAGCAATCCGGGCGAGACCCAGTACTTC.

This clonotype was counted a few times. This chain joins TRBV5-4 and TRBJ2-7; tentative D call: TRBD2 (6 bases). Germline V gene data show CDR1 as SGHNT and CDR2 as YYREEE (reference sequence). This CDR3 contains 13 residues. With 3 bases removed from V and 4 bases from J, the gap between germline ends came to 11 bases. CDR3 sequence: CASSSGGTYEQYF. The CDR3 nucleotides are TGTGCCAGCAGCTCTGGCGGGACGTACGAGCAGTACTTC.

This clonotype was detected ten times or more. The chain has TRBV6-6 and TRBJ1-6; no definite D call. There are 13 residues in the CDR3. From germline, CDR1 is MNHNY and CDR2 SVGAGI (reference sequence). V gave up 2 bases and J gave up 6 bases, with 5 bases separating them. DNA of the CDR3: TGTGCCAGCAGTTACGGGGTTAATTCACCCCTCCACTTT. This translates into CASSYGVNSPLHF.

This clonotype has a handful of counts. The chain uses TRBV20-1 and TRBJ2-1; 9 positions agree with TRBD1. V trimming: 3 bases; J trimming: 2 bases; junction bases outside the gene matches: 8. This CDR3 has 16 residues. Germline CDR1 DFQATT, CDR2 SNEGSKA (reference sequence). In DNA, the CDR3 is TGCAGTGCTAGGCAACTCCGGGACAGGGCCTACAATGAGCAGTTCTTC. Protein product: CSARQLRDRAYNEQFF.

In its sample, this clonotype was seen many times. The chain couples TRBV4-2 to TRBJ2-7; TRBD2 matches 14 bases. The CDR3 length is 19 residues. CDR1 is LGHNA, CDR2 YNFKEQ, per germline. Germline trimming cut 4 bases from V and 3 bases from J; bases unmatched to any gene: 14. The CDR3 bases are TGTGCCAGCAGCCGGCAACAGACTAGCGGGAGGGCCCTACACTACGAGCAGTACTTC. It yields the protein CASSRQQTSGRALHYEQYF.

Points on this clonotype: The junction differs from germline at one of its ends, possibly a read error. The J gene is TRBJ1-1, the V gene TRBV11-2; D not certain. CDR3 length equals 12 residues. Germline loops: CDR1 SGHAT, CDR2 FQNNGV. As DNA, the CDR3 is TGTGCCAGCAGCTTATCAGTTATGGAGCTGGTCTTT. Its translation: CASSLSVMELVF.

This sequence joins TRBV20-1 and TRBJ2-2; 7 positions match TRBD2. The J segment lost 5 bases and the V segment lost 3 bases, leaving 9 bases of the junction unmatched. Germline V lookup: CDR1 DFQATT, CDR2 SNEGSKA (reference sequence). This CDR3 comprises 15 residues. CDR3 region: CSASLGGGVTGELFF. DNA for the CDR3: TGCAGTGCTAGCCTGGGGGGGGGAGTGACCGGGGAGCTGTTTTTT.

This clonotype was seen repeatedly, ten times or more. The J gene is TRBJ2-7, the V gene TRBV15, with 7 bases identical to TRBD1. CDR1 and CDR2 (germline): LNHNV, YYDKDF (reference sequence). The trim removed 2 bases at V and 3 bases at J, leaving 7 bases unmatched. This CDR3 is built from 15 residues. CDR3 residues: CATSRSDRPRYEQYF. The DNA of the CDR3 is TGTGCCACCAGCAGATCGGACAGGCCCCGCTACGAGCAGTACTTC.

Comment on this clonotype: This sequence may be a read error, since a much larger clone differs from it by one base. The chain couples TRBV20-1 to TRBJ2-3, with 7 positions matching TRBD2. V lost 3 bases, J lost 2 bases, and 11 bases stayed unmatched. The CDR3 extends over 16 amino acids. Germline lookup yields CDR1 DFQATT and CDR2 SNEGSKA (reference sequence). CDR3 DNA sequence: TGCAGTGCTAGGCTCCATAGCACTAGCGTCACAGATACGCAGTATTTT. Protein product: CSARLHSTSVTDTQYF.

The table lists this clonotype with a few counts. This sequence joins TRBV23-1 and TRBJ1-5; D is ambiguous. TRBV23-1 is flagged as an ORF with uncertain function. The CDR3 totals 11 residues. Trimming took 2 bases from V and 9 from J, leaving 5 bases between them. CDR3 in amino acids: CASSQVGPQHF. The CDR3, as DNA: TGCGCCAGCAGTCAAGTGGGGCCCCAGCATTTT.

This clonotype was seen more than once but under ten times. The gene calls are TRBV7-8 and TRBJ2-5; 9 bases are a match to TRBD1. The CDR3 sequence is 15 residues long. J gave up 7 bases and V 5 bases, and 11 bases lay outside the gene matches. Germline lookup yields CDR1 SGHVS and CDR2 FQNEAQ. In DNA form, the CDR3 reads TGTGCCAGCAGCCCGTCCGGGACAGGGTATCTGACCCAGTACTTC. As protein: CASSPSGTGYLTQYF.

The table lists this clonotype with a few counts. CDR3 region: CASKTSGFSYNEQFF. The DNA for the CDR3 is TGCGCCAGCAAAACTAGCGGGTTCTCCTACAATGAGCAGTTCTTC. The V and J genes are TRBV5-1 and TRBJ2-1; 9 bases agree with TRBD2. V lost 6 bases, J lost 0 bases, and 4 bases stayed unmatched. Looked up from germline, CDR1 is SGHRS and CDR2 is YFSETQ. This CDR3 spans 15 amino acids.

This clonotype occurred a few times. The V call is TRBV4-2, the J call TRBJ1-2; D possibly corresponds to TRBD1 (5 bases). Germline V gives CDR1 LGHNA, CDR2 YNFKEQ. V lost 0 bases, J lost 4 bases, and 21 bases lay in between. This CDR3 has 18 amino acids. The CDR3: CASSQDFGGGSTRYGYTF. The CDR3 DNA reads TGTGCCAGCAGCCAAGATTTTGGGGGAGGGTCCACCCGCTATGGCTACACCTTC.

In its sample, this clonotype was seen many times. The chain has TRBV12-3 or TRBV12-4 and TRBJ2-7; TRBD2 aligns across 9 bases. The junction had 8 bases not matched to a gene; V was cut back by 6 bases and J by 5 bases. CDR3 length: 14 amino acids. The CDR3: CASSSPGLADEQYF. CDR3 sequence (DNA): TGTGCCAGCAGCTCCCCGGGACTAGCTGACGAGCAGTACTTC.

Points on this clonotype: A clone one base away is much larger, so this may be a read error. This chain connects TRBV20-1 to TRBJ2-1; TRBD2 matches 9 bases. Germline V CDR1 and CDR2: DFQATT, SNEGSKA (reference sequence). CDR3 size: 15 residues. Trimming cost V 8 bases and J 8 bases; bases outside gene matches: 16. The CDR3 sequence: CSSTAPSGNGDEQFF. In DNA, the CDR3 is TGCAGTTCAACCGCCCCTAGCGGGAATGGAGATGAGCAGTTCTTC.

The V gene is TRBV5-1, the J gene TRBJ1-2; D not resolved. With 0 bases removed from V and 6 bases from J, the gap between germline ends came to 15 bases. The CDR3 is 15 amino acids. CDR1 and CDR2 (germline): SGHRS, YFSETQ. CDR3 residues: CASSLANGITNGYTF. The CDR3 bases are TGCGCCAGCAGCTTGGCCAACGGGATTACCAATGGCTACACCTTC.

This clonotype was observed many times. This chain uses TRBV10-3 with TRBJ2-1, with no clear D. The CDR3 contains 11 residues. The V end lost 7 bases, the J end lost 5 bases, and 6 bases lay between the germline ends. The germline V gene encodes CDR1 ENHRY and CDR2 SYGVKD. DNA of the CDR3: TGTGCCATCACATCGGACAATGAGCAGTTCTTC. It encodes CAITSDNEQFF.

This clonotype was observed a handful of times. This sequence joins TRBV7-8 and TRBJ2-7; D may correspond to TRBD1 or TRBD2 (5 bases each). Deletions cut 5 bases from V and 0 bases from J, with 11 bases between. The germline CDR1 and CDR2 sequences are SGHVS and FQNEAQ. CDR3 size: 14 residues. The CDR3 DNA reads TGTGCCAGCAGCACTTCCGGGACCTCCTACGAGCAGTACTTC. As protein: CASSTSGTSYEQYF.

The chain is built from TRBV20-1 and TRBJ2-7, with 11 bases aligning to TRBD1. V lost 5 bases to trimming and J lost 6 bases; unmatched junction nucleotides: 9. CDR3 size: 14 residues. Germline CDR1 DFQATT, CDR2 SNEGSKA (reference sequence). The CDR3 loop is CSAGTGTGGGEQYF. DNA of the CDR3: TGCAGTGCTGGGACCGGGACAGGGGGGGGCGAGCAGTACTTC.

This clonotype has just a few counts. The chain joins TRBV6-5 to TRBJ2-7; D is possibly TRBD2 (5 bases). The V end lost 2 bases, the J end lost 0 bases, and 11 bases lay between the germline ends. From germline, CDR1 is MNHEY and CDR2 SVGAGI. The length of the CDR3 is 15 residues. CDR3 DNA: TGTGCCAGCAGTTACGGGAGTTTCACCTCCTACGAGCAGTACTTC. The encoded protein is CASSYGSFTSYEQYF.